What follows describes a single T cell receptor (beta chain). Different DNA sequences within this sample yield the same CDR3. The record originates from a study of shared clonotypes between healthy human individuals. Produced via immunoSEQ multiplex PCR; TCRdb's table is partial and in-frame only. The table records roughly 500,000 clones, about 96% of them present only once. Germline V gene data show CDR1 as SGHRS and CDR2 as YFSETQ. There are 15 residues in the CDR3. Trimming shortened V by 0 bases and J by 0 bases, and 10 bases separated the two germline ends. This receptor was obtained from a woman between 25 and 40 years old in good health. The genes are TRBV5-1 and TRBJ2-7; D ambiguous. Sequenced: naive CD4+ T cells sorted from blood. Subset described: CD45RA+ positively selected. The chain's CDR3 is CASSLGQASSYEQYF. The CDR3 DNA follows: TGCGCCAGCAGCTTGGGTCAGGCGAGCTCCTACGAGCAGTACTTC.